Listed below are T cell receptor beta chains from one sample, sequenced in a study of blood T cell repertoires in COVID-19. The assay was immunoSEQ multiplex PCR, and TCRdb's table has in-frame clones only and misses some. The data contain approximately 140,000 clones, around 89% of them singletons. The sample was peripheral blood. The receptor source for this set is a man between 18 and 29 years old with COVID-19, enrolled during active disease. The CDR3 runs from the conserved cysteine through the conserved F or W. Fields, in order: D gene, V gene, clone size, J gene, CDR3 protein, CDR3 DNA. D genes are given only for firm matches. Not all rows give a size; the values are once, few, many and, for expanded clones, a class.

>-|TRBV6-6|once|TRBJ2-7
CASSTGQLAVGYEQYF
TGTGCCAGCAGTACAGGACAGTTAGCTGTAGGCTACGAGCAGTACTTC
>TRBD1|TRBV28|-|TRBJ2-1
CASLKRDRVTKAYNEQFF
TGTGCCTCACTTAAGAGGGACAGAGTCACCAAGGCCTACAATGAGCAGTTCTTC
>TRBD2|TRBV5-1|-|TRBJ2-3
CATSSGREGLDTQYF
TGCGCCACTTCTTCCGGGCGGGAGGGCCTTGATACGCAGTATTTT
>TRBD2|TRBV3-1/TRBV3-2|-|TRBJ2-7
CASSPIVAGGPHEQYF
TGTGCCAGCAGCCCGATAGTAGCGGGAGGGCCTCACGAGCAGTACTTC
>-|TRBV4-3|once|TRBJ2-3
CASSQTVLDTQYF
TGCGCCAGCAGCCAAACTGTATTAGATACGCAGTATTTT
>TRBD1|TRBV6-5|-|TRBJ1-1
CASSQGVVTEAFF
TGTGCCAGCAGTCAGGGGGTAGTCACTGAAGCTTTCTTT
>TRBD1|TRBV10-3|-|TRBJ1-1
CAISGGTEGTEAFF
TGTGCCATCAGTGGGGGGACAGAGGGGACTGAAGCTTTCTTT
>-|TRBV6-5|-|TRBJ2-7
CASSERLARGEQYF
TGTGCCAGCTCAGAGAGGCTAGCTCGGGGCGAGCAGTACTTC
>TRBD2|TRBV5-4|-|TRBJ2-1
CASSLGLAGGSYNEQFF
TGTGCCAGCAGCCTGGGACTAGCGGGGGGTTCCTACAATGAGCAGTTCTTC
>TRBD2|TRBV7-9|once|TRBJ2-7
CASSSAGERVEQYF
TGTGCCAGCAGCTCAGCGGGAGAGCGGGTCGAGCAGTACTTC
>-|TRBV7-9|-|TRBJ1-4
CASSRSEDEKLLF
TGTGCCAGCAGCCGTTCTGAGGATGAAAAACTGCTTTTT
>-|TRBV29-1|-|TRBJ2-1
CSTRGRDLVIF
TGCAGCACCCGAGGTAGGGACTTGGTGATCTTC
>-|TRBV4-3|-|TRBJ2-7
CASSQDLAGDTYEQYF
TGCGCCAGCAGCCAAGATTTGGCAGGGGACACCTACGAGCAGTACTTC
>-|TRBV15|-|TRBJ2-1
CATSSPVGVGGYNEQFF
TGTGCCACCAGCAGTCCCGTAGGGGTAGGGGGATACAATGAGCAGTTCTTC
>TRBD2|TRBV6-2/TRBV6-3|-|TRBJ2-1
CASSYSGTSGRRINEQFF
TGTGCCAGCAGTTACTCTGGGACTAGCGGGAGAAGGATCAATGAGCAGTTCTTC
>TRBD1|TRBV2|once|TRBJ1-2
CASKRTGALGRGYTF
TGTGCCAGCAAAAGGACAGGGGCGCTCGGGAGGGGCTACACCTTC
>-|TRBV2|-|TRBJ2-7
CASSGGSYEQYF
TGTGCCAGCAGTGGAGGTTCCTACGAGCAGTACTTC
>-|TRBV7-9|few|TRBJ2-2
CASSLGELFF
TGTGCCAGCAGCCTCGGGGAGCTGTTTTTT
>-|TRBV5-4|-|TRBJ2-3
CASSLRVAGALTDTQYF
TGTGCCAGCAGCTTGCGGGTGGCGGGGGCTCTCACAGATACGCAGTATTTT
>-|TRBV3-1/TRBV3-2|-|TRBJ1-1
CASRPQAVGTEAFF
TGTGCCAGCAGACCACAGGCCGTGGGAACTGAAGCTTTCTTT
>-|TRBV6-2/TRBV6-3|-|TRBJ1-5
CASSGAFGQPQHF
TGTGCCAGCAGTGGGGCTTTTGGTCAGCCCCAGCATTTT
>-|TRBV3-1/TRBV3-2|-|TRBJ1-6
CASSRRGRGGSPLHF
TGTGCCAGCAGCCGAAGGGGGAGGGGAGGTTCACCCCTCCACTTT
>TRBD1|TRBV7-8|-|TRBJ1-5
CASGTGDQPQHF
TGTGCCAGCGGGACAGGCGATCAGCCCCAGCATTTT
>TRBD1|TRBV29-1|few|TRBJ1-5
CSVADGGGSQPQHF
TGCAGCGTTGCCGATGGAGGGGGCAGTCAGCCCCAGCATTTT
>TRBD1|TRBV11-2|-|TRBJ2-7
CASSTGQGALYEQYF
TGTGCCAGCAGCACGGGACAGGGGGCTCTATACGAGCAGTACTTC
>TRBD2|TRBV30|-|TRBJ2-3
CAWSVGRAGPTDTQYF
TGTGCCTGGAGTGTAGGGAGAGCGGGACCCACAGATACGCAGTATTTT
>TRBD2|TRBV3-1/TRBV3-2|-|TRBJ2-1
CASSPPGLALNEQFF
TGTGCCAGCAGCCCCCCGGGACTAGCGCTTAATGAGCAGTTCTTC
>-|TRBV25-1|-|TRBJ1-2
CASSESGRGLGNYGYTF
TGTGCCAGCAGTGAAAGTGGCAGGGGATTGGGTAACTATGGCTACACCTTC
>TRBD1|TRBV28|-|TRBJ2-1
CASRDLQGTHEQFF
TGTGCCAGCAGAGACTTACAGGGGACCCATGAGCAGTTCTTC
>TRBD1|TRBV9|-|TRBJ1-1
CASSVYAGGTEAFF
TGTGCCAGCAGCGTTTATGCAGGGGGCACTGAAGCTTTCTTT
>-|TRBV5-1|-|TRBJ2-7
CASRGSAQQYF
TGCGCCAGCAGGGGCTCCGCACAGCAGTACTTC
>-|TRBV3-1/TRBV3-2|-|TRBJ2-5
CASSQDQARETQYF
TGTGCCAGCAGCCAAGATCAGGCTCGAGAGACCCAGTACTTC
>-|TRBV6-5|-|TRBJ1-6
CASRGPNSYNSPLHF
TGTGCGAGCCGAGGCCCCAACTCCTATAATTCACCCCTCCACTTT
>TRBD1|TRBV25-1|-|TRBJ1-2
CASSAPGRQGIRYTF
TGTGCCAGCAGTGCACCCGGTAGACAGGGGATTCGCTACACCTTC
>-|TRBV28|few|TRBJ1-2
CASSFPGFAYGYTF
TGTGCCAGCAGTTTTCCGGGGTTTGCCTATGGCTACACCTTC
>TRBD2|TRBV28|-|TRBJ2-1
CASSLGTSGRLDEQFF
TGTGCCAGCAGTTTAGGCACTAGCGGGAGATTGGATGAGCAGTTCTTC
>-|TRBV13|-|TRBJ1-3
CASSPLPYSGNTIYF
TGTGCCAGCAGCCCGCTCCCCTACTCTGGAAACACCATATATTTT
>-|TRBV5-6|-|TRBJ2-7
CASSPLGDLEQYF
TGTGCCAGCAGCCCGCTAGGGGACTTGGAGCAGTACTTC
>TRBD2|TRBV19|-|TRBJ2-7
CASSIGLAGEQYF
TGTGCCAGTAGTATCGGACTAGCGGGCGAGCAGTACTTC
>-|TRBV4-2|few|TRBJ2-1
CASSQERARRGGNEQFF
TGTGCCAGCAGCCAAGAGCGAGCCAGGAGGGGAGGCAATGAGCAGTTCTTC
>TRBD1|TRBV19|once|TRBJ1-5
CASSIGRGRINQPQHF
TGTGCCAGTAGTATCGGAAGGGGGCGAATCAATCAGCCCCAGCATTTT
>TRBD2|TRBV9|-|TRBJ2-7
CASSVGDSGRVSYEQYF
TGTGCCAGCAGCGTAGGCGATAGCGGGAGGGTGTCCTACGAGCAGTACTTC
>TRBD1|TRBV7-8|-|TRBJ1-2
CASSSTQGNYGYTF
TGTGCCAGCAGCTCAACACAGGGGAACTATGGCTACACCTTC
>-|TRBV5-4|-|TRBJ2-7
CASSLMQGGYEQYF
TGTGCCAGCAGCTTGATGCAGGGTGGGTACGAGCAGTACTTC
>-|TRBV9|-|TRBJ1-3
CASSSTRTSGNTIYF
TGTGCCAGCAGCTCCACAAGAACCTCTGGAAACACCATATATTTT
>-|TRBV7-9|-|TRBJ2-7
CASSHRLVGSYEQYF
TGTGCCAGCAGCCACAGACTAGTGGGTTCCTACGAGCAGTACTTC
>-|TRBV9|-|TRBJ2-1
CASSPGGSSLFNEQFF
TGTGCCAGCAGCCCTGGGGGCTCCAGCTTATTCAATGAGCAGTTCTTC
>-|TRBV4-1|-|TRBJ1-3
CASSQWGLSGNTIYF
TGCGCCAGCAGCCAATGGGGCCTCTCTGGAAACACCATATATTTT
>-|TRBV20-1|-|TRBJ2-1
CSARRAQFF
TGCAGTGCTAGACGCGCGCAGTTCTTC
>-|TRBV7-9|-|TRBJ1-1
CASSPDGTPNTEAFF
TGTGCCAGCAGCCCGGACGGGACTCCCAACACTGAAGCTTTCTTT
>-|TRBV28|once|TRBJ2-7
CASSLPPGYEQYF
TGTGCCAGCAGTTTACCCCCGGGCTACGAGCAGTACTTC
>-|TRBV15|-|TRBJ2-2
CATSRRLERVNTGELFF
TGTGCCACCAGCAGGCGACTAGAGAGGGTGAACACCGGGGAGCTGTTTTTT